Listed here are 32 T cell receptor beta chains from one sample, sequenced in a study of tumor-infiltrating lymphocytes in primary liver carcinoma. TCR beta cDNA was made from 400 to 500 ng total RNA with a constant-region primer. ARM-PCR, slightly modified, supplied the TCR beta libraries through three nested multiplex PCR rounds. Use of TRBV1-TRBV30 forward primers with a C-beta reverse primer characterized the first two PCR rounds, which lasted approximately 11 cycles each. TCRdb re-derived calls from the multiplex PCR reads in MiXCR, one entry per CDR3 protein. The data show 310,000 or so distinct CDR3 sequences, approximately 58% seen once. In addition to blood RNA drawn from unsorted whole blood, germline DNA was extracted. The material sequenced was peripheral blood. The source of these receptors is a woman aged 30 to 39 with primary liver carcinoma and hepatitis B virus infection.

The rearrangement joins TRBV30 to TRBJ1-1; a possible D gene is TRBD1 (6 bases). The CDR3 totals 16 residues. Between the trimmed V and J ends, which lost 0 bases and 5 bases, there was a span of 19 bases. Per germline, CDR1 GTSNPN and CDR2 SVGIG (reference sequence). CDR3 DNA: TGTGCCTGGAGTGTATCGACCGGGACAACAGGGACTGAAGCTTTCTTT. Amino acid sequence: CAWSVSTGTTGTEAFF.

In regard to this clonotype: The conserved closing phenylalanine or tryptophan is absent in this CDR3, likely reflecting a read error. This chain connects TRBV11-3 to TRBJ2-2; 8 bases align to TRBD1. The CDR3 totals 15 residues. The germline CDR1 and CDR2 sequences are SGHNT and YENEEA. V lost 4 bases and J lost 5; bases outside the gene matches: 6. The CDR3 DNA is TGTGCCAGCAGCTCCGGACAGGGATTAACCGGGGAGCTGTTTCTT. Translating it yields CASSSGQGLTGELFL.

This clonotype was picked up a small number of times. The chain employs TRBV13 and TRBJ2-7, with a possible D match to TRBD1 (6 bases). V was cut by 5 bases and J by 0 bases, with 11 bases left in between. Germline values: CDR1 PRHDT, CDR2 FYEKMQ (reference sequence). The CDR3 contains 14 residues. CDR3 sequence (DNA): TGTGCCAGCAGCCACCGGGACAACTCCTACGAGCAGTACTTC. Translation gives CASSHRDNSYEQYF.

In regard to this clonotype: One base away lies a much larger clone, so this may be a sequencing read error. The chain links TRBV6-5 to TRBJ1-4, with unresolved D. The germline gives CDR1 MNHEY, CDR2 SVGAGI. This CDR3 is built from 13 residues. CDR3 coding DNA: TGTGACAGCAGTTACATCCGAAATGAAAAACTGTTTTTT. This encodes CDSSYIRNEKLFF.

CDR3 sequence: CASSLPSDPGRTQYF. CDR3 coding DNA: TGTGCCAGCAGTTTACCTAGCGACCCGGGGCGTACGCAGTATTTT. The rearrangement uses TRBV12-3 or TRBV12-4 and TRBJ2-3, with a possible D match to TRBD2 (6 bases). The CDR3 has 15 amino acids. The V and J ends lost 2 bases and 8 bases respectively, with 17 bases between them.

This clonotype occurred many times. V gene TRBV29-1 combines with J gene TRBJ2-3; no clear D gene. Between the trimmed V and J ends, which lost 6 bases and 2 bases, there was a span of 15 bases. CDR1 and CDR2 (germline): SQVTM, ANQGSEA. The CDR3 is 14 residues long. CDR3 nucleotide sequence: TGCAGCGTCCCTTTGGGTGGAACCACAGATACGCAGTATTTT. Translating gives CSVPLGGTTDTQYF.

Worth noting for this clonotype: Lacking the conserved final phenylalanine or tryptophan, this CDR3 likely reflects a read error. The CDR3 region is CASRRLAFYEQYL. CDR3 in DNA: TGTGCCAGCAGGAGACTAGCGTTCTACGAGCAGTACTTA. The chain combines TRBV11-2 with TRBJ2-7; TRBD2 aligns across 8 bases. This CDR3 region has 13 residues. CDR1 and CDR2 from the germline V gene are SGHAT and FQNNGV. Unmatched junction bases numbered 4, after V lost 6 bases and J lost 3 bases.

This clonotype was counted at least ten times. CDR3 residues: CASSYSVGELFF. In DNA form, the CDR3 reads TGTGCCAGCAGTTACTCGGTAGGAGAGCTGTTTTTT. The chain combines TRBV6-5 with TRBJ2-2, with D uncertain. Trimming left V 0 bases short and J 11 bases short, with 7 bases between. This CDR3 has 12 residues. Germline V gives CDR1 MNHEY, CDR2 SVGAGI.

As to this clonotype: Given a much more abundant clone one base away, this may be a read error. The chain is built from TRBV29-1 and TRBJ2-3; D gene unclear. Looked up from germline, CDR1 is SQVTM and CDR2 is ANQGSEA. The CDR3 consists of 13 residues. Deletions cut 4 bases from V and 1 base from J, with 9 bases between. CDR3 coding DNA: TGCAGCGTTGTAGTCAAGGGCACAGATACGCAGTATTTT. Its protein product is CSVVVKGTDTQYF.

Comment on this clonotype: This may stem from a read error, because a much larger clone lies one nucleotide away. V gene TRBV4-1 combines with J gene TRBJ2-7; D tentatively reads TRBD1 or TRBD2 (5 bases each). The CDR3 extends over 14 amino acids. V lost 5 bases to trimming and J lost 3 bases, with 14 bases between them. The V gene's germline CDR1 is MGHRA and CDR2 YSYEKL. CDR3 residues: CASSRGRGVYEQYF. The CDR3 bases are TGCGCCAGCAGCAGGGGCCGGGGTGTCTACGAGCAGTACTTC.

This clonotype was recorded many times. The chain couples TRBV11-2 to TRBJ2-7, with 10 bases identical to TRBD1. With V trimmed by 5 bases and J by 0 bases, 10 bases remained unmatched. The length of the CDR3 is 17 residues. Germline V gene lookup returns CDR1 SGHAT and CDR2 FQNNGV. CDR3 region: CASSPTWTGGSSYEQYF. DNA for the CDR3: TGTGCCAGCAGCCCCACCTGGACAGGGGGATCCTCCTACGAGCAGTACTTC.

The CDR3 loop is CASSLEASRYNVHFF. CDR3 nucleotide sequence: TGTGCCAGCAGCTTAGAGGCTAGCAGGTACAATGTGCACTTCTTC. The chain combines TRBV11-2 with TRBJ2-1; TRBD2 is a possible D gene (5 bases). The CDR3 is 15 residues long. Trimming removed 0 bases from V and 16 bases from J, with 22 bases in between. Germline assignment: CDR1 SGHAT and CDR2 FQNNGV.

This clonotype was detected ten times or more. The chain combines TRBV11-2 with TRBJ2-1; the D is unclear. This CDR3 is 13 amino acids long. V was trimmed by 1 base and J by 9 bases, leaving 10 bases between them. The germline V gene encodes CDR1 SGHAT and CDR2 FQNNGV. CDR3 nucleotides: TGTGCCAGCAGCTTAGTCGACTCGATTGAGCAGTTCTTC. This codes for CASSLVDSIEQFF. Drawing the rest from reference TRBV11-2 and TRBJ2-1, the complete variable domain is EAGVAQSPRYKIIEKRQSVAFWCNPISGHATLYWYQQILGQGPKLLIQFQNNGVVDDSQLPKDRFSAERLKGVDSTLKIQPAKLEDSAVYLCASSLVDSIEQFFGPGTRLTVL.

The count of this clonotype is one. This clone may be a read error of a much larger clone one base away. This chain connects TRBV6-1 to TRBJ2-1; 7 bases match TRBD2. The CDR3 loop spans 14 amino acids. The V gene's germline CDR1 is MNHNS and CDR2 SASEGT. In nucleotides, the CDR3 is TGTACCAGCGTCCCTAGCGGTTCCTACAATGAGCAGTTCTTC. Its protein is CTSVPSGSYNEQFF.

This clonotype was detected only once. The junction and the germline gene differ at one end; a read error may be behind it. This chain links TRBV4-1 with TRBJ2-7, with 8 nucleotides matching TRBD1. This CDR3 region has 15 residues. Germline V lookup: CDR1 MGHRA, CDR2 YSYEKL. The CDR3 coding sequence is TGCGCCAGCGGCCAAGTCTCCCAGGGGGCAGGGGAGCAGTACTTC. It is translated as CASGQVSQGAGEQYF.

A word on this clonotype: It may be a read error: a sequence one base away is much more abundant. This sequence joins TRBV12-3 or TRBV12-4 and TRBJ2-1; D remains ambiguous. This CDR3 has 13 residues. Between the trimmed V and J ends, which lost 2 bases and 8 bases, there was a span of 10 bases. CDR3 sequence (DNA): TGTGCCAGCAGTTTAAGTGAAGGCGATGAGCAGTTCTTC. It translates to CASSLSEGDEQFF.

The chain employs TRBV11-2 and TRBJ2-7; D gene ambiguous. Trimming took off 3 bases at V and 7 bases at J, with 7 bases between the two ends. CDR1 and CDR2 from the germline V gene are SGHAT and FQNNGV. The CDR3 has 11 amino acids. The chain's CDR3 is CASSFRREQYF. CDR3 bases: TGTGCCAGCAGCTTTAGGCGTGAGCAGTACTTC. Full variable domain (outside the CDR3, taken from reference TRBV11-2 and TRBJ2-7): EAGVAQSPRYKIIEKRQSVAFWCNPISGHATLYWYQQILGQGPKLLIQFQNNGVVDDSQLPKDRFSAERLKGVDSTLKIQPAKLEDSAVYLCASSFRREQYFGPGTRLTVT.

The V and J genes are TRBV11-2 and TRBJ2-7; maybe TRBD1 (5 bases). CDR1 is SGHAT, CDR2 FQNNGV, per germline. There are 17 residues in the CDR3. V was cut by 1 base and J by 3 bases, with 19 bases left in between. CDR3: CASSLVLTVDLLYEQYF. The DNA for the CDR3 is TGTGCCAGCAGCTTAGTTTTGACAGTGGACCTCCTCTACGAGCAGTACTTC.

CDR3: CATSDSLAGKETQYF. For the CDR3, the DNA is TGTGCCACCAGTGATTCACTAGCGGGAAAAGAGACCCAGTACTTC. The chain links TRBV24-1 to TRBJ2-5, with TRBD2 matching 10 bases. Losses at the gene ends were 2 bases for V and 3 bases for J; bases not matched to a gene: 2. CDR1 KGHDR and CDR2 SFDVKD come from the germline V gene. The CDR3 extends over 15 amino acids.

Many counts were recorded for this clonotype. The V gene is TRBV4-1, the J gene TRBJ2-5; possible D gene TRBD2, 7 bases. Between the trimmed V and J ends, which lost 6 bases and 4 bases, there was a span of 18 bases. This CDR3 contains 15 residues. Germline V gives CDR1 MGHRA, CDR2 YSYEKL. The CDR3 nucleotides are TGCGCCAGCAGTCCTACCTCGGGGGGCCGAGAGACCCAGTACTTC. This encodes CASSPTSGGRETQYF.

This clonotype appeared many times. The J gene is TRBJ2-7, the V gene TRBV11-2; TRBD1 is a possible D gene (5 bases). This CDR3 is 13 amino acids long. Germline CDR1 is SGHAT and CDR2 is FQNNGV. V dropped 4 bases and J dropped 5 bases, with 12 bases sitting between them. In DNA form, the CDR3 reads TGTGCCAGCAGCTCCAGGGAAACCAACGAGCAGTACTTC. Its translation is CASSSRETNEQYF.

Concerning this clonotype: Just one base apart from a much larger clone, this may be a read error. The chain links TRBV11-3 to TRBJ2-2, with a possible D match to TRBD2 (8 bases). Germline V gives CDR1 SGHNT, CDR2 YENEEA. Trimming removed 5 bases from V and 4 bases from J, with 14 bases in between. This CDR3 is built from 15 residues. CDR3 bases: TGTGCCAGCAGCAGGGACAGCGGGAGCACCGGGGAGCTGTTTTTT. Its protein product is CASSRDSGSTGELFF.

On this clonotype itself: One junction end disagrees with the germline gene, perhaps due to a read error. The chain combines TRBV6-5 with TRBJ2-7; 10 nucleotides line up with TRBD1. The CDR3 consists of 15 residues. The germline V gene encodes CDR1 MNHEY and CDR2 SVGAGI. In DNA, the CDR3 is TGTACCAGCAGGCGTTATCCGGGACAGGGGTCCGAGCAGTACTTC. This encodes CTSRRYPGQGSEQYF.

This clonotype was found a few times. This chain connects TRBV5-4 to TRBJ2-5; no firm D call. The CDR3 is made up of 13 amino acids. The V gene's germline CDR1 is SGHNT and CDR2 YYREEE (reference sequence). Deletions cut 0 bases from V and 2 bases from J, with 5 bases between. DNA of the CDR3: TGTGCCAGCAGCTTGGCGGCACAAGAGACCCAGTACTTC. Encoded protein: CASSLAAQETQYF. The full variable domain, its missing parts supplied by reference TRBV5-4 and TRBJ2-5, is ETGVTQSPTHLIKTRGQQVTLRCSSQSGHNTVSWYQQALGQGPQFIFQYYREEENGRGNFPPRFSGLQFPNYSSELNVNALELDDSALYLCASSLAAQETQYFGPGTRLLVL.

V is TRBV5-4 and J is TRBJ2-1, with a tentative D call TRBD1 (6 bases). The CDR3 has 14 residues. Trimming stripped 5 bases from V and 6 bases from J, with 15 bases between. Germline lookup yields CDR1 SGHNT and CDR2 YYREEE (reference sequence). CDR3 loop: CASSYPGGSNEQFF. CDR3 sequence (DNA): TGTGCCAGCAGTTACCCTGGGGGCTCCAATGAGCAGTTCTTC. The full variable domain, completed using reference TRBV5-4 and TRBJ2-1, is ETGVTQSPTHLIKTRGQQVTLRCSSQSGHNTVSWYQQALGQGPQFIFQYYREEENGRGNFPPRFSGLQFPNYSSELNVNALELDDSALYLCASSYPGGSNEQFFGPGTRLTVL.

Turning to this clonotype: Compared with germline, one end of the junction differs, possibly owing to a read error. The chain employs TRBV6-1 and TRBJ1-6; D not resolved. CDR1 and CDR2 from the germline V gene are MNHNS and SASEGT. CDR3 length: 16 amino acids. The CDR3, as DNA: TGTCCCAGCAGTGAAGAAAACCGAGGACTTGGCTCACCCCACCACTTT. Amino acid sequence: CPSSEENRGLGSPHHF.

Points on this clonotype: The germline gene is not matched at one end of the junction; a read error may be the cause. The V call is TRBV11-2, the J call TRBJ2-3; tentatively, D is TRBD1 or TRBD2 (6 bases each). The CDR3 runs 16 residues. Germline values: CDR1 SGHAT, CDR2 FQNNGV. The CDR3: CASSLMGGSGTDAQYF. The CDR3 coding sequence is TGTGCCAGCAGCTTAATGGGGGGCTCAGGCACAGATGCGCAGTATTTT.

On this clonotype: Compared with germline, one end of the junction differs, possibly owing to a read error. The V gene is TRBV4-2, the J gene TRBJ2-7, with TRBD1 as a possible D gene (8 bases). Germline CDR1 and CDR2: LGHNA and YNFKEQ. CDR3 length: 15 amino acids. CDR3 in amino acids: CARSQGASGFYEQYF. CDR3 DNA: TGTGCCAGGAGCCAGGGGGCTAGCGGCTTCTACGAGCAGTACTTC.

This clonotype is a singleton in its sample. This sequence joins TRBV4-3 and TRBJ2-2; D unclear. Trimming cost V 0 bases and J 7 bases, with 9 bases left between them. Germline V gene sequence: CDR1 LGHNA, CDR2 YSLEER. This CDR3 is built from 14 residues. The CDR3 region is CASSQEGGYGELFF. The CDR3 nucleotides are TGCGCCAGCAGCCAAGAAGGTGGATACGGGGAGCTGTTTTTT.

The chain recombines TRBV12-3 or TRBV12-4 with TRBJ2-2, with a tentative D call TRBD2 (5 bases). V was trimmed by 1 base and J by 5 bases, leaving 17 bases between them. The CDR3 length is 17 residues. CDR3 bases: TGTGCCAGCAGTTTAGGTAGCGAACCAGGATATACCGGGGAGCTGTTTTTT. This codes for CASSLGSEPGYTGELFF.

CDR3 region: CASSLKRESTYNEQFF. CDR3 coding DNA: TGTGCCAGCAGCTTGAAGCGGGAGTCCACCTACAATGAGCAGTTCTTC. The chain carries TRBV7-9 and TRBJ2-1, with 8 bases matching TRBD2. From germline, CDR1 is SEHNR and CDR2 FQNEAQ (reference sequence). V was pared by 3 bases and J by 2 bases, with 6 bases of the junction left unmatched. This CDR3 comprises 16 residues.

Remarks on this clonotype: A much larger clone is a single base away; this may be a read error. This chain links TRBV29-1 with TRBJ2-7, with D possibly TRBD1 on 7 matching bases. CDR1 is SQVTM and CDR2 is ANQGSEA in the germline V gene. Between the trimmed V and J ends, which lost 3 bases and 5 bases, there was a span of 11 bases. The CDR3 is 12 residues long. The CDR3 DNA sequence: TGCAGCGTTGATCAGGGGGGACACGAGCAGTACTTC. It translates to CSVDQGGHEQYF.